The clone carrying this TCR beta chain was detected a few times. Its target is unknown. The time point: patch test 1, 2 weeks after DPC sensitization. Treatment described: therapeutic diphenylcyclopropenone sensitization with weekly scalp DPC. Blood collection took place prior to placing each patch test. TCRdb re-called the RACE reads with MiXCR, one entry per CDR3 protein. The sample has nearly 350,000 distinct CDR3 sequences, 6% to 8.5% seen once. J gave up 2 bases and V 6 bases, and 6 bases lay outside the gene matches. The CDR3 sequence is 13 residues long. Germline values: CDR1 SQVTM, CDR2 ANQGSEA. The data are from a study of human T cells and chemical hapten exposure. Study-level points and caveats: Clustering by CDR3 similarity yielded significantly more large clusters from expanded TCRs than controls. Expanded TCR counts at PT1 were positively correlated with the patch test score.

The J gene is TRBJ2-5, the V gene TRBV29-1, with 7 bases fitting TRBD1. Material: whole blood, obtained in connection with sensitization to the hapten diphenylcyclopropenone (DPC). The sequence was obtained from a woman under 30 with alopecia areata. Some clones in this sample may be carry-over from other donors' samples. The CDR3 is CSVARDRQETQYF. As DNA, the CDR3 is TGCAGCGTCGCCAGGGACAGACAAGAGACCCAGTACTTC.